These 12 T cell receptor beta chains were all obtained from the same sample, sequenced in a study of blood T cell repertoires in COVID-19. The assay was immunoSEQ multiplex PCR, and TCRdb's table has in-frame clones only and misses some. The sample carries about 290,000 clones, about nine tenths recorded once. The sample was PBMCs or T cells enriched from blood (not recorded which). Receptors were obtained from a woman aged 40 to 50 who had recovered from COVID-19.

The genes are TRBV29-1 and TRBJ2-4, with 8 bases fitting TRBD1. There are 13 residues in the CDR3. V lost 7 bases and J lost 7; bases outside the gene matches: 9. Germline CDR1 is SQVTM and CDR2 is ANQGSEA. CDR3 sequence: CSAASAGGNIQYF. CDR3 nucleotide sequence: TGCAGCGCAGCGTCGGCAGGGGGCAACATTCAGTACTTC. The full variable domain, in which reference TRBV29-1 and TRBJ2-4 provide the parts outside the CDR3, is SAVISQKPSRDICQRGTSLTIQCQVDSQVTMMFWYRQQPGQSLTLIATANQGSEATYESGFVIDKFPISRPNLTFSTLTVSNMSPEDSSIYLCSAASAGGNIQYFGAGTRLSVL.

The chain has TRBV4-1 and TRBJ2-1; 7 nucleotides agree with TRBD2. Per the germline V gene, CDR1 is MGHRA and CDR2 is YSYEKL. With 3 bases clipped from V and 5 bases from J, the junction kept 7 bases outside the gene matches. The CDR3 length is 15 residues. The CDR3 spells CASSQAQGLNNEQFF. The CDR3 nucleotides read TGCGCCAGCAGCCAGGCCCAGGGACTAAACAATGAGCAGTTCTTC.

The chain is built from TRBV6-2 or TRBV6-3 and TRBJ2-2; 9 nucleotides agree with TRBD2. V gave up 6 bases and J gave up 6 bases; unmatched junction bases: 11. Germline loops: CDR1 MNHEY, CDR2 SVGEGT. The CDR3 length is 16 residues. The chain's CDR3 is CASSRGGSGSAGELFF. The DNA for the CDR3 is TGTGCCAGCAGCCGCGGCGGTAGCGGGAGCGCCGGGGAGCTGTTTTTT.

The chain employs TRBV7-8 and TRBJ2-1; a weak D match, TRBD2 (5 bases). Germline CDR1 reads SGHVS; CDR2 reads FQNEAQ. Trimming removed 5 bases from V and 8 bases from J, with 7 bases in between. The CDR3 length is 11 residues. In DNA, the CDR3 is TGTGCCAGCAGCCGGACTTATGAGCAGTTCTTC. Translation: CASSRTYEQFF.

The chain is built from TRBV4-1 and TRBJ2-1; 7 positions match TRBD1. Germline trimming cut 6 bases from V and 0 bases from J; bases unmatched to any gene: 17. The CDR3 totals 19 residues. CDR1 is MGHRA and CDR2 is YSYEKL in the germline V gene. CDR3 region: CASRQLMTGPRVSYNEQFF. The CDR3 bases are TGCGCCAGCAGGCAATTAATGACAGGGCCAAGAGTCTCCTACAATGAGCAGTTCTTC.

The chain has TRBV27 and TRBJ2-3; the D is unclear. CDR1 MNHEY and CDR2 SMNVEV come from the germline V gene (reference sequence). The V end lost 0 bases, the J end lost 2 bases, and 9 bases lay between the germline ends. The CDR3 loop spans 15 amino acids. The CDR3 loop reads CASSLSFSATDTQYF. CDR3 DNA sequence: TGTGCCAGCAGTTTATCGTTCAGTGCCACAGATACGCAGTATTTT.

The chain couples TRBV30 to TRBJ1-4; no clear D. V shed 2 bases and J shed 5 bases, with 12 bases lying between them. This CDR3 contains 14 residues. The germline CDR1 and CDR2 sequences are GTSNPN and SVGIG (reference sequence). The CDR3 DNA follows: TGTGCCTGGAGTCAACATCCCACAAATGAAAAACTGTTTTTT. Its protein product is CAWSQHPTNEKLFF. Full variable domain (remainder filled in from reference TRBV30 and TRBJ1-4): SQTIHQWPATLVQPVGSPLSLECTVEGTSNPNLYWYRQAAGRGLQLLFYSVGIGQISSEVPQNLSASRPQDRQFILSSKKLLLSDSGFYLCAWSQHPTNEKLFFGSGTQLSVL.

The chain employs TRBV19 and TRBJ1-1, with D unresolved. The germline V and J ends were trimmed by 3 bases and 3 bases, with 8 bases remaining between them. Looked up from germline, CDR1 is LNHDA and CDR2 is SQIVND (reference sequence). The CDR3 has 13 amino acids. CDR3 sequence (DNA): TGTGCCAGTAGTATCTGGAGCGACACTGAAGCTTTCTTT. Translated: CASSIWSDTEAFF.

V gene TRBV27 combines with J gene TRBJ1-3; 8 positions match TRBD1. This CDR3 is 13 amino acids long. Germline V gene sequence: CDR1 MNHEY, CDR2 SMNVEV (reference sequence). The trim removed 5 bases at V and 8 bases at J, leaving 5 bases unmatched. CDR3: CASSLGQGDTIYF. CDR3 coding DNA: TGTGCCAGCAGTCTTGGACAGGGCGACACCATATATTTT.

The J gene is TRBJ1-2, the V gene TRBV7-9; the match to TRBD1 covers 7 bases. With 5 bases clipped from V and 4 bases from J, the junction kept 7 bases outside the gene matches. CDR3 length equals 14 residues. The germline CDR1 and CDR2 sequences are SEHNR and FQNEAQ (reference sequence). The CDR3: CASSLRDSPYGYTF. The CDR3 DNA reads as TGTGCCAGCAGCCTCCGGGACAGCCCCTATGGCTACACCTTC.

The CDR3 is CATSESGTRAIHEQFF. DNA for the CDR3: TGTGCCACCAGTGAGTCCGGGACTAGAGCAATCCATGAGCAGTTCTTC. This chain joins TRBV24-1 and TRBJ2-1; the match to TRBD2 covers 8 bases. Trimming took 4 bases from V and 8 from J; bases not matched to a gene: 12. This CDR3 is built from 16 residues. The germline CDR1 and CDR2 sequences are KGHDR and SFDVKD.

V and J are TRBV25-1 and TRBJ1-1; D is perhaps TRBD1 (5 bases). V lost 4 bases, J lost 1 base, and 13 bases lay in between. Germline V gene lookup returns CDR1 MGHDK and CDR2 SYGVNS. The CDR3 loop spans 15 amino acids. DNA for the CDR3: TGTGCCAGCAGTGGGCTCGGGCAGGGGAACACTGAAGCTTTCTTT. It is translated as CASSGLGQGNTEAFF.